This T cell receptor beta chain was retrieved from a study of T-cell reconstitution after alpha-beta-depleted transplantation in children (TCRdb year 2016). With regard to the full study: T-cell immune reconstitution after TCRalphabeta/CD19-depleted allogeneic hematopoietic cell transplantation in children was quantitatively tracked in the study by means of TCR repertoire profiling.

This clonotype was found many times. This clone's antigen is unknown. Base-call qualities are not available, and no considerably larger clone is one nucleotide away. CDR1 and CDR2 are read off the germline V gene as SGHDT and YYEEEE. Trimmed from V: 4 bases; trimmed from J: 0 bases; junction bases lacking a gene match: 7. Its CDR3 holds 16 amino acids, cysteine through phenylalanine. The only DNA kept is the CDR3, 48 bases in frame from the first base. Library prep was done by PCR. Sequencing relied on an Illumina HiSeq 2500. To normalize quantification of the TCRbeta repertoire, the TCR libraries were built with molecular barcoding that relied on unique molecular identifiers. TCRdb trimmed the raw reads at Q25, called clones with MiXCR and kept productive beta chains. Each entry is one CDR3 protein sequence, shown with its most common DNA and genes. The sample yields a few hundred thousand distinct CDR3 sequences; 9.7% were counted once. The ten top clones hold 5% to 6% of the sample.

In this chain, TRBV5-6 is recombined with TRBJ1-3, and TRBD1 matches 7 of the central bases. The TCR originated in a human donor who donated a stem cell graft to a child with SCID. The sequences come from PBMCs from the stem cell graft donor, collected from the stem cell graft. The DNA sequence reads TGTGCCAGCAGCCGGGACAGCGGCTTCTCTGGAAACACCATATATTTT. Its protein is CASSRDSGFSGNTIYF.